The 13 T cell receptor beta chains below come from one sample, sequenced in a study of cytomegalovirus exposure and HLA in healthy donors. The primer mix had 60 Vbeta and 13 Jbeta primers. Produced via immunoSEQ multiplex PCR; TCRdb's table is partial and in-frame only. In the table there are 100,000 or so clones, around 75% of which are singletons. Sample: PBMCs. Receptor source: a middle-aged man in good health and CMV-seronegative.

The chain links TRBV7-9 to TRBJ2-3; TRBD2 agrees at 9 bases. The CDR3 totals 14 residues. Per the germline V gene, CDR1 is SEHNR and CDR2 is FQNEAQ (reference sequence). J was trimmed by 11 bases and V by 4 bases; bases with no gene match: 10. CDR3 in amino acids: CASSSQREARGQYF. In nucleotides, the CDR3 is TGTGCCAGCAGCTCACAGCGGGAGGCCCGCGGGCAGTATTTT. The complete variable domain, with remaining parts taken from reference TRBV7-9 and TRBJ2-3, reads DTGVSQNPRHKITKRGQNVTFRCDPISEHNRLYWYRQTLGQGPEFLTYFQNEAQLEKSRLLSDRFSAERPKGSFSTLEIQRTEQGDSAMYLCASSSQREARGQYFGPGTRLTVL.

The V and J genes are TRBV28 and TRBJ1-2; D gene ambiguous. There are 12 residues in the CDR3. Germline V gene lookup returns CDR1 MDHEN and CDR2 SYDVKM. V lost 3 bases to trimming and J lost 9 bases, with 11 bases between them. CDR3 in amino acids: CASSFRRSSYTF. The DNA of the CDR3 is TGTGCCAGCAGTTTTAGGAGGAGTAGCTACACCTTC.

The chain recombines TRBV27 with TRBJ2-7, with D maybe TRBD1 (5 bases). The CDR3 has 13 residues. The germline V gene has CDR1 MNHEY and CDR2 SMNVEV (reference sequence). The V end was cut by 4 bases, the J end by 0 bases, with 7 bases between. The CDR3 here is CASSSRASYEQYF. CDR3 DNA sequence: TGTGCCAGCAGTTCCAGGGCCTCCTACGAGCAGTACTTC.

V and J are TRBV5-1 and TRBJ2-2, with TRBD2 identical over 11 bases. Germline loops: CDR1 SGHRS, CDR2 YFSETQ. Trimming cost V 4 bases and J 1 base; bases outside gene matches: 3. The CDR3 loop spans 16 amino acids. The CDR3 DNA sequence: TGCGCCAGCAGCCCCGGGACTAGCGGGAACACCGGGGAGCTGTTTTTT. It specifies CASSPGTSGNTGELFF.

The gene calls are TRBV7-9 and TRBJ1-4; 7 bases are a match to TRBD1. Per germline, CDR1 SEHNR and CDR2 FQNEAQ (reference sequence). The junction had 8 bases not matched to a gene; V was cut back by 2 bases and J by 8 bases. This CDR3 comprises 15 residues. The CDR3 DNA reads as TGTGCCAGCAGCTTACGACAGGGAAAAACGGAAAAACTGTTTTTT. Its protein product is CASSLRQGKTEKLFF.

The chain has TRBV11-2 and TRBJ1-3; a possible D gene is TRBD1 (5 bases). The CDR3 runs to 15 residues. CDR1 and CDR2 from the germline V gene are SGHAT and FQNNGV. The V and J ends lost 5 bases and 2 bases respectively, with 13 bases between them. The CDR3 sequence is CASSPGTTAGNTIYF. The CDR3 DNA reads as TGTGCCAGCAGCCCAGGTACGACAGCTGGAAACACCATATATTTT. The variable domain in full, completed from reference TRBV11-2 and TRBJ1-3, reads EAGVAQSPRYKIIEKRQSVAFWCNPISGHATLYWYQQILGQGPKLLIQFQNNGVVDDSQLPKDRFSAERLKGVDSTLKIQPAKLEDSAVYLCASSPGTTAGNTIYFGEGSWLTVV.

This clone came up many times. The chain employs TRBV5-1 and TRBJ2-2; 7 bases align to TRBD2. V dropped 4 bases and J dropped 4; count of bases not matched to a gene: 7. The length of the CDR3 is 15 residues. Germline V lookup: CDR1 SGHRS, CDR2 YFSETQ. CDR3: CASSAGIAGTGELFF. CDR3 sequence (DNA): TGCGCCAGCAGCGCCGGGATAGCGGGCACCGGGGAGCTGTTTTTT.

This chain uses TRBV4-2 with TRBJ2-7; a possible D gene is TRBD2 (6 bases). Germline V CDR1 and CDR2: LGHNA, YNFKEQ. V dropped 4 bases and J dropped 4 bases, with 11 bases sitting between them. This CDR3 has 13 amino acids. The CDR3 sequence: CASSRGDDYEQYF. In DNA form, the CDR3 reads TGTGCCAGCAGCCGGGGGGACGATTACGAGCAGTACTTC.

V and J are TRBV5-1 and TRBJ2-7; D ambiguous. The CDR3 has 13 residues. Germline V gene lookup returns CDR1 SGHRS and CDR2 YFSETQ. V lost 2 bases and J lost 2, with 8 bases in between. The CDR3 loop reads CASSFYLTYEQYF. CDR3 coding DNA: TGCGCCAGCAGCTTCTACCTTACCTACGAGCAGTACTTC. The variable domain in full, completed from reference TRBV5-1 and TRBJ2-7, reads KAGVTQTPRYLIKTRGQQVTLSCSPISGHRSVSWYQQTPGQGLQFLFEYFSETQRNKGNFPGRFSGRQFSNSRSEMNVSTLELGDSALYLCASSFYLTYEQYFGPGTRLTVT.

J is TRBJ1-6 and V is TRBV9; D possibly corresponds to TRBD1 (6 bases). Germline-derived CDR1 and CDR2 are SGDLS and YYNGEE. The CDR3 covers 16 residues. Trimming removed 3 bases from V and 9 bases from J, with 19 bases in between. DNA for the CDR3: TGTGCCAGCAGCGCGGCCAGCGGGGGCGTTGGTTCACCCCTCCACTTT. It translates to CASSAASGGVGSPLHF.

This clone was seen once. The rearrangement joins TRBV7-9 to TRBJ2-7; D is undetermined. Germline assignment: CDR1 SEHNR and CDR2 FQNEAQ (reference sequence). V was pared by 0 bases and J by 7 bases, with 7 bases between. This CDR3 spans 12 amino acids. The CDR3 region has the DNA TGTGCCAGCAGCTTAGCCACGCGGGAGCAGTACTTC. Translating gives CASSLATREQYF.

The rearrangement links TRBV5-4 to TRBJ1-3; 7 bases align to TRBD1. From germline, CDR1 is SGHNT and CDR2 YYREEE (reference sequence). The CDR3 runs to 14 residues. V lost 10 bases and J lost 1; bases outside the gene matches: 8. In nucleotides, the CDR3 is TGTGCCGTTGGACAGGAATCTTCTGGAAACACCATATATTTT. Translation gives CAVGQESSGNTIYF. The variable domain in full, completed from reference TRBV5-4 and TRBJ1-3, reads ETGVTQSPTHLIKTRGQQVTLRCSSQSGHNTVSWYQQALGQGPQFIFQYYREEENGRGNFPPRFSGLQFPNYSSELNVNALELDDSALYLCAVGQESSGNTIYFGEGSWLTVV.

The chain couples TRBV27 to TRBJ1-2; 7 bases match TRBD1. Per the germline V gene, CDR1 is MNHEY and CDR2 is SMNVEV (reference sequence). V lost 3 bases and J lost 3; bases outside the gene matches: 7. The CDR3 has 15 residues. The CDR3 coding sequence is TGTGCCAGCAGTTTTGGGGGACAGTCCTACTATGGCTACACCTTC. This encodes CASSFGGQSYYGYTF.